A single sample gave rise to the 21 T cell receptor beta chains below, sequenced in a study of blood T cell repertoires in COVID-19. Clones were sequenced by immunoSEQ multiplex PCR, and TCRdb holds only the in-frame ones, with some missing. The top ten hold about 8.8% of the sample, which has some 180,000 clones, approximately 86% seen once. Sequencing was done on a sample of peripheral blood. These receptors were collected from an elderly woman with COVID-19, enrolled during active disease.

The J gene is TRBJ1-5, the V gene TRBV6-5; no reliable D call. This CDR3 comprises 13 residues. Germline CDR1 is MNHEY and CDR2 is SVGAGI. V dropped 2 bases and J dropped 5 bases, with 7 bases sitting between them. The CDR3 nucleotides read TGTGCCAGCAGTTACAGCCCTGATCAGCCCCAGCATTTT. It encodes CASSYSPDQPQHF.

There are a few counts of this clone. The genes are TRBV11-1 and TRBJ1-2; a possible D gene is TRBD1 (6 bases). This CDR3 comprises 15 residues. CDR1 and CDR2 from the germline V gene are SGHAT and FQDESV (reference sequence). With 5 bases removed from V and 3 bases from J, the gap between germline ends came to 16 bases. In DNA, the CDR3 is TGTGCCAGCAGCCTGGGGGTCAACAGGGACTATGGCTACACCTTC. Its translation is CASSLGVNRDYGYTF. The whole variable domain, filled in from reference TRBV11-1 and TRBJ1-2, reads EAEVAQSPRYKITEKSQAVAFWCDPISGHATLYWYRQILGQGPELLVQFQDESVVDDSQLPKDRFSAERLKGVDSTLKIQPAELGDSAMYLCASSLGVNRDYGYTFGSGTRLTVV.

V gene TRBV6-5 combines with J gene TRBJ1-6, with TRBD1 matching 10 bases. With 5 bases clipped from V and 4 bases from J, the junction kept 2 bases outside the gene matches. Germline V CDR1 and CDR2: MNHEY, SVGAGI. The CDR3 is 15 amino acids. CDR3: CASSRQGAYNSPLHF. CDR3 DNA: TGTGCCAGCAGTCGACAGGGGGCGTATAATTCACCCCTCCACTTT.

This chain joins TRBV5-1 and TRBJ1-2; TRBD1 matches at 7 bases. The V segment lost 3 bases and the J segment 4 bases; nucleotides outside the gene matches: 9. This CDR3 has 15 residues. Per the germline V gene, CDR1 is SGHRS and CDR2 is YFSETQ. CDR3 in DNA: TGCGCCAGCAGCTCCGGATCGGGACAGACCTATGGCTACACCTTC. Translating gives CASSSGSGQTYGYTF.

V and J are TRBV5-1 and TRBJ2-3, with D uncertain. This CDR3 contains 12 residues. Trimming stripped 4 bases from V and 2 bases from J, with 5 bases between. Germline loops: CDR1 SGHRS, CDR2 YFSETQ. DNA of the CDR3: TGCGCCAGCAGCCTCCCCACAGATACGCAGTATTTT. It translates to CASSLPTDTQYF.

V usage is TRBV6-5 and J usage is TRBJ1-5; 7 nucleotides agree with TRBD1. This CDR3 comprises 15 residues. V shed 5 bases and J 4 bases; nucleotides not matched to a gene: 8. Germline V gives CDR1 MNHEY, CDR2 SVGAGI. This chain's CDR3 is CASSIAGTANQPQHF. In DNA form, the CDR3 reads TGTGCCAGCAGTATAGCCGGGACAGCAAATCAGCCCCAGCATTTT.

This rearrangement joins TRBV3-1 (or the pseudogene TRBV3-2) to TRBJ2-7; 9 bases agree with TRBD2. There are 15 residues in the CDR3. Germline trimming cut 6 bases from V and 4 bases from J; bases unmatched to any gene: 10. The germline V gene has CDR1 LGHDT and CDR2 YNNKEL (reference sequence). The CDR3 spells CASSQDPGLAYEQYF. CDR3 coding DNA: TGTGCCAGCAGTCAGGATCCGGGACTAGCATACGAGCAGTACTTC.

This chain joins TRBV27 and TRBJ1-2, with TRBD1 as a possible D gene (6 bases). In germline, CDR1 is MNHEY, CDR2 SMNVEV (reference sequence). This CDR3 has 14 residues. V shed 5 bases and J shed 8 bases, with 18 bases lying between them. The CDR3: CASSTNGQLSGYTF. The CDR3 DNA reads TGTGCCAGCAGTACCAACGGACAGCTCTCGGGCTACACCTTC.

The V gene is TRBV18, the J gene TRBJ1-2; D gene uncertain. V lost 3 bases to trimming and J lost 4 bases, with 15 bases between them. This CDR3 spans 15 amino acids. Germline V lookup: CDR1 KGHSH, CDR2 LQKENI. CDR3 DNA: TGTGCCAGCTCACCTAGAGGCAACTACGGCTATGGCTACACCTTC. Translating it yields CASSPRGNYGYGYTF.

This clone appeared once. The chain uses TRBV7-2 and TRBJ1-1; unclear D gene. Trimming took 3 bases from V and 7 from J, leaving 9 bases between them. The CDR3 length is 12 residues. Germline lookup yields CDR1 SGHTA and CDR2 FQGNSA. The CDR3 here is CASSFSSGEAFF. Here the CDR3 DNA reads TGTGCCAGCAGCTTTTCGTCGGGTGAAGCTTTCTTT.

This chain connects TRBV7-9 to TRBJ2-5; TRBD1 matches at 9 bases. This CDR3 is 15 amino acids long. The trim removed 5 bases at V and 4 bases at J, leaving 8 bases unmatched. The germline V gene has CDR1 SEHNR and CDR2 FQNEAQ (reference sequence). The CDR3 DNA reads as TGTGCCAGCAGCAGCAGACAGGGGGGCGGAGAGACCCAGTACTTC. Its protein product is CASSSRQGGGETQYF.

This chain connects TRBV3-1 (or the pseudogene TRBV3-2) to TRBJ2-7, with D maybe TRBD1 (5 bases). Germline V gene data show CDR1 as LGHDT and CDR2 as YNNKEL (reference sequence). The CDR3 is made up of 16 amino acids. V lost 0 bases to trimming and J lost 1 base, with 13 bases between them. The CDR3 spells CASSQESRVRSYEQYF. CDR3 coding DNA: TGTGCCAGCAGCCAAGAGAGCAGGGTCAGGTCCTACGAGCAGTACTTC.

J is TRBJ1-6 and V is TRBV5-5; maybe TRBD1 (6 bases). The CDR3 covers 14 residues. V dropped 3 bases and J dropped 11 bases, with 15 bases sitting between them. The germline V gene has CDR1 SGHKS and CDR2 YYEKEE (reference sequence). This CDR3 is CASSSGTPGTPLHF. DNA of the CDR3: TGTGCCAGCAGCTCCGGGACACCCGGGACACCCCTCCACTTT.

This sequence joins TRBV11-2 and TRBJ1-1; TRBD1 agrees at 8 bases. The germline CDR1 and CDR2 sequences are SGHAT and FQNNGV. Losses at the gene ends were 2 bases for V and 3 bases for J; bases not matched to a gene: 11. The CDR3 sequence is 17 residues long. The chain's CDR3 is CASSLLAGGNGDTEAFF. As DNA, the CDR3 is TGTGCCAGCAGCTTACTGGCAGGGGGCAATGGGGACACTGAAGCTTTCTTT.

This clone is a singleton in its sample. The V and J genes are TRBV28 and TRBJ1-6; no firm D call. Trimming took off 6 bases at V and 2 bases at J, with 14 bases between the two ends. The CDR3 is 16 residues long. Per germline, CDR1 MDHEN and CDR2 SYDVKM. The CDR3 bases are TGTGCCAGCAGCCCAATACAGACAACCTATAATTCACCCCTCCACTTT. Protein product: CASSPIQTTYNSPLHF.

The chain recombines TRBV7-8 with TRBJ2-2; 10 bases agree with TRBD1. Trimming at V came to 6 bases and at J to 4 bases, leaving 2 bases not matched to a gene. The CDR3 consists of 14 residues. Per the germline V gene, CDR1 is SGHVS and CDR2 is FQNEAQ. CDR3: CASRWTGGTGELFF. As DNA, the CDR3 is TGTGCCAGCAGATGGACAGGGGGCACCGGGGAGCTGTTTTTT.

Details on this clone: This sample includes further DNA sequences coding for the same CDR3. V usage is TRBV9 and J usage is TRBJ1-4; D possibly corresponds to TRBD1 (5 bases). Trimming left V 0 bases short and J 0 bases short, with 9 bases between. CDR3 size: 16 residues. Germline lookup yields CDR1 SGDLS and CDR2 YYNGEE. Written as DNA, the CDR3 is TGTGCCAGCAGCGTAGGGACGGGGGCAACTAATGAAAAACTGTTTTTT. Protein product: CASSVGTGATNEKLFF.

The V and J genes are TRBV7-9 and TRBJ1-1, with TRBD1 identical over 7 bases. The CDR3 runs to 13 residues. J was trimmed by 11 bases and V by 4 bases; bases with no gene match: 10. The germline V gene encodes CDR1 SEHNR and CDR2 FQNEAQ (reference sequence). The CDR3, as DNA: TGTGCCAGCAGCTCCCAGGACAGGCCCCCGGCTTTCTTT. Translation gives CASSSQDRPPAFF.

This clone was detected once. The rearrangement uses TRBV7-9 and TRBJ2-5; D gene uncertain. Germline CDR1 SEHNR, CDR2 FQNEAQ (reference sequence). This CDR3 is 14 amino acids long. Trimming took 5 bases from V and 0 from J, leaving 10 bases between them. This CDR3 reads CASSEQQYQETQYF. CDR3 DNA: TGTGCCAGCAGCGAACAGCAGTACCAAGAGACCCAGTACTTC.

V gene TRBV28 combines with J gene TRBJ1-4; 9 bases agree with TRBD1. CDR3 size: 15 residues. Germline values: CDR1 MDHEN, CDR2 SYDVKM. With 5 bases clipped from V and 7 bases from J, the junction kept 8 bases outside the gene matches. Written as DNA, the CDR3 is TGTGCCAGCAGTCCCAGGGACAGGGCTAGTGAAAAACTGTTTTTT. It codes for CASSPRDRASEKLFF.

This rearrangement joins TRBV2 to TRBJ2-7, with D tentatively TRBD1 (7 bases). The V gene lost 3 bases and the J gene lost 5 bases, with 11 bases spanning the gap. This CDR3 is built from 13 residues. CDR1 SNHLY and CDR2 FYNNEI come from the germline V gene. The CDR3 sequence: CASSDQGGNEQYF. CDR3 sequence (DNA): TGTGCCAGCAGTGATCAGGGGGGTAACGAGCAGTACTTC.